Following are 11 T cell receptor beta chains from one sample sequenced in a study of blood T cells in healthy people across ages. With a J-beta primer mix and a sample-barcoded 5' primer, a second PCR ran 7 to 11 cycles. TCRdb redid the calling of the 5' RACE reads with MiXCR, one entry per CDR3 protein. The sample lists around 1.5 million distinct CDR3 sequences; 35% to 45% were seen once. The specimen was blood. The receptors were gathered from a woman between 18 and 29 years old in good health.

This clonotype was detected only a few times. The rearrangement uses TRBV4-1 and TRBJ2-1; tentative D call: TRBD2 (6 bases). CDR1 and CDR2 (germline): MGHRA, YSYEKL. The CDR3 runs 16 residues. The V end was cut by 1 base, the J end by 7 bases, with 17 bases between. CDR3 loop: CASSQGSSALGNEQFF. The DNA for the CDR3 is TGCGCCAGCAGCCAAGGGTCTAGCGCCCTGGGGAATGAGCAGTTCTTC.

The V gene is TRBV15, the J gene TRBJ2-7; 10 bases are a match to TRBD1. Germline V gene lookup returns CDR1 LNHNV and CDR2 YYDKDF (reference sequence). The CDR3 is 16 amino acids. Trimming at V came to 3 bases and at J to 3 bases, leaving 8 bases not matched to a gene. The CDR3, as DNA: TGTGCCACCAGCAGGGCTGGGACAGGGGCTATCTACGAGCAGTACTTC. Translating gives CATSRAGTGAIYEQYF.

The gene calls are TRBV6-2 or TRBV6-3 and TRBJ2-7, with 10 bases matching TRBD2. The CDR3 runs 14 residues. V dropped 8 bases and J dropped 2; count of bases not matched to a gene: 6. CDR1 is MNHEY and CDR2 is SVGEGT in the germline V gene. The CDR3, as DNA: TGTGCCAGCGTCACTAGCGGGAATGCCTACGAGCAGTACTTC. Residues: CASVTSGNAYEQYF.

For the CDR3, the DNA is TGCGCCAGCAGCCAAGAATGGACAGTTCAAGAGACCCAGTACTTC. This codes for CASSQEWTVQETQYF. The chain has TRBV4-1 and TRBJ2-5; possibly TRBD1 for D (6 bases). Germline lookup yields CDR1 MGHRA and CDR2 YSYEKL. This CDR3 is built from 15 residues. Trimming cost V 0 bases and J 2 bases, with 10 bases left between them.

The chain joins TRBV29-1 to TRBJ2-7; no reliable D call. In germline, CDR1 is SQVTM, CDR2 ANQGSEA. This CDR3 contains 11 residues. Deletions cut 5 bases from V and 7 bases from J, with 12 bases between. In DNA, the CDR3 is TGCAGCGTTTCCTCCGTTGCGGAGCAGTACTTC. Amino acids: CSVSSVAEQYF.

This clonotype has only a few counts. The rearrangement joins TRBV29-1 to TRBJ1-1, with no clear D. Germline CDR1 is SQVTM and CDR2 is ANQGSEA. The CDR3 has 12 residues. V dropped 6 bases and J dropped 0 bases, with 8 bases sitting between them. Written as DNA, the CDR3 is TGCAGCGTGATGGAGGTGAACACTGAAGCTTTCTTT. Translated: CSVMEVNTEAFF.

The chain employs TRBV2 and TRBJ2-2; TRBD2 matches 15 bases. The length of the CDR3 is 20 residues. Germline values: CDR1 SNHLY, CDR2 FYNNEI. The V segment lost 0 bases and the J segment 4 bases; nucleotides outside the gene matches: 9. The CDR3 DNA sequence: TGTGCCAGCAGTGAAGCCCTAGGACTAGCGGGGGGGCCCGGCACCGGGGAGCTGTTTTTT. Its protein product is CASSEALGLAGGPGTGELFF.

The rearrangement uses TRBV5-1 and TRBJ2-1, with 9 positions matching TRBD1. The CDR3 covers 15 residues. Germline-derived CDR1 and CDR2 are SGHRS and YFSETQ. Germline trimming cut 4 bases from V and 9 bases from J; bases unmatched to any gene: 11. The CDR3 sequence is CASSPGQGRWGEQFF. In nucleotides, the CDR3 is TGCGCCAGCAGCCCGGGACAGGGACGATGGGGTGAGCAGTTCTTC. Supplemented by reference TRBV5-1 and TRBJ2-1, the full variable domain reads KAGVTQTPRYLIKTRGQQVTLSCSPISGHRSVSWYQQTPGQGLQFLFEYFSETQRNKGNFPGRFSGRQFSNSRSEMNVSTLELGDSALYLCASSPGQGRWGEQFFGPGTRLTVL.

This clonotype was recorded many times. The CDR3 region is CSVEAETGVQETQYF. DNA for the CDR3: TGCAGCGTTGAAGCGGAGACAGGGGTCCAAGAGACCCAGTACTTC. J is TRBJ2-5 and V is TRBV29-1; 8 bases are a match to TRBD1. Losses at the gene ends were 1 base for V and 1 base for J; bases not matched to a gene: 5. The CDR3 has 15 residues. CDR1 is SQVTM, CDR2 ANQGSEA, per germline.

This clonotype appeared a single time. The chain combines TRBV6-2 or TRBV6-3 with TRBJ2-3, with 13 bases matching TRBD2. The V gene's germline CDR1 is MNHEY and CDR2 SVGEGT. Germline trimming cut 7 bases from V and 14 bases from J; bases unmatched to any gene: 6. CDR3 size: 12 residues. CDR3 residues: CASTLAGGRPYF. CDR3 bases: TGTGCCAGCACACTAGCGGGAGGGCGACCGTATTTT.

This sequence joins TRBV29-1 and TRBJ2-3, with TRBD1 matching over 8 bases. CDR1 is SQVTM and CDR2 is ANQGSEA in the germline V gene. V was clipped by 6 bases and J by 2 bases; unmatched bases: 10. The CDR3 spans 15 residues. CDR3 residues: CSVRIRDRSTDTQYF. CDR3 in DNA: TGCAGCGTGCGAATCCGGGACAGGTCCACAGATACGCAGTATTTT.